This TCR beta chain appears in the sequencing data of a study of blood T cell repertoires in COVID-19. The wider study: Acute-phase and convalescent COVID-19 samples originated in the United States, Italy and Spain. PBMCs, B-cell-depleted T cells, or T cells were the source of the cDNA or gDNA that made up the material.

Under the authors' procedure: Estimation of nucleated cell counts relied on the amplification of reference gene primers. The table came from immunoSEQ multiplex PCR; TCRdb's copy has only in-frame clones and leaves some out. V and J calls and clone size are those listed in that table; D and trimming were worked out from the DNA. The table includes about 140,000 clones, around 81% detected once. Sequenced input: peripheral blood. The receptor was isolated from a human donor in a cohort sampled during active COVID-19.

The CDR3 sequence: CASSPLGLNTGELFF. The DNA of the CDR3 is TGTGCCAGCAGCCCCCTGGGACTAAACACCGGGGAGCTGTTTTTT. This chain uses TRBV14 with TRBJ2-2; 7 nucleotides agree with TRBD2. The germline CDR1 and CDR2 sequences are SGHDN and FVKESK. The CDR3 length is 15 residues. V dropped 4 bases and J dropped 2; count of bases not matched to a gene: 4.